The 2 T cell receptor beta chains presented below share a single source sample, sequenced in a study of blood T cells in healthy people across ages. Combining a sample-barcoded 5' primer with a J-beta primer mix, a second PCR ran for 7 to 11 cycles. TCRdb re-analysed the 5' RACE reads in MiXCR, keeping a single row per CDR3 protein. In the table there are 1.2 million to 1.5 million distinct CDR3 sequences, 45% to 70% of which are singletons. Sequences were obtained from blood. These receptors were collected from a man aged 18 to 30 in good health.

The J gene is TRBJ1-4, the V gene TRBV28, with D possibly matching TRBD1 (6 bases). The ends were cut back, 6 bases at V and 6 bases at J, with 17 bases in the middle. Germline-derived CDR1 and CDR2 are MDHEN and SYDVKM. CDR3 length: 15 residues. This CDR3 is CASSDTGRGDEKLFF. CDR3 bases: TGTGCCAGCAGCGATACAGGGCGGGGGGATGAAAAACTGTTTTTT.

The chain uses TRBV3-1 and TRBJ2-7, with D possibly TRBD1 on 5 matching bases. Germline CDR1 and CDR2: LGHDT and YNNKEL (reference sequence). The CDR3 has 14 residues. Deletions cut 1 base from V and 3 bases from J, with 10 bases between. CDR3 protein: CASSQGYRYYEQYF. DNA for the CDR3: TGTGCCAGCAGCCAAGGTTACAGGTACTACGAGCAGTACTTC.